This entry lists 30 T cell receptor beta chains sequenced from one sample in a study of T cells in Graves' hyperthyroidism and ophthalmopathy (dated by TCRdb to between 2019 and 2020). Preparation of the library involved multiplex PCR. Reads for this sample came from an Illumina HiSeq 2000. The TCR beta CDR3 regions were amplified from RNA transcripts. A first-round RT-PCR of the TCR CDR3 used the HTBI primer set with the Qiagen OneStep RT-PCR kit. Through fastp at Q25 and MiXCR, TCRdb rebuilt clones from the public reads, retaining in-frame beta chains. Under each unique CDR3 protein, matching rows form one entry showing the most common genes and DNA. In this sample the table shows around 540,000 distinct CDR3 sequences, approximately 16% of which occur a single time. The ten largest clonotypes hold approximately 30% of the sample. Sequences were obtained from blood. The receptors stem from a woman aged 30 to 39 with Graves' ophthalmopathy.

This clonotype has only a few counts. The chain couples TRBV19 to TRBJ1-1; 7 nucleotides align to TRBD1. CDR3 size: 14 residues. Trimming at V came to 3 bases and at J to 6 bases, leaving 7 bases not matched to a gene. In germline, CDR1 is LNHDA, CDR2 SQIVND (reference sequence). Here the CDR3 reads CASSIEGARAEAFF. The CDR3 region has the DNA TGTGCCAGTAGTATCGAGGGGGCGCGTGCTGAAGCTTTCTTT.

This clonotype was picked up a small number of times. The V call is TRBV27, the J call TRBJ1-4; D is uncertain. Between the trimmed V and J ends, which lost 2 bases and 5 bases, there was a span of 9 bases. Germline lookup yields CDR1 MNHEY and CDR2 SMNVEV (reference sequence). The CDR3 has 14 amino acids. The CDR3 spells CASSLTRRNEKLFF. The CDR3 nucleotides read TGTGCCAGCAGTTTAACCAGGAGAAATGAAAAACTGTTTTTT. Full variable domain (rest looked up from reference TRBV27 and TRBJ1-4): EAQVTQNPRYLITVTGKKLTVTCSQNMNHEYMSWYRQDPGLGLRQIYYSMNVEVTDKGDVPEGYKVSRKEKRNFPLILESPSPNQTSLYFCASSLTRRNEKLFFGSGTQLSVL.

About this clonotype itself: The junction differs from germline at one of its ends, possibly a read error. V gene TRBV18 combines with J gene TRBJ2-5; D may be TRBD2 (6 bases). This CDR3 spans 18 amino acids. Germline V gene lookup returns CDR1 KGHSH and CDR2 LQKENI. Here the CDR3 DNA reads TGTGCCAGCTCCCCACAATCCGTACTGCGGGATGTCCAAGAGACCCAGTACTTC. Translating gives CASSPQSVLRDVQETQYF.

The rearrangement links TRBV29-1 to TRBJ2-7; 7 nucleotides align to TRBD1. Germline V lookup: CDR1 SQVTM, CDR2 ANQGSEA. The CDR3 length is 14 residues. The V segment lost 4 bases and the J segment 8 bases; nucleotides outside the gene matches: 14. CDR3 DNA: TGCAGCGTTGCCAAAGGGTTGACAGGGTCGCAGCAGTACTTC. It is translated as CSVAKGLTGSQQYF.

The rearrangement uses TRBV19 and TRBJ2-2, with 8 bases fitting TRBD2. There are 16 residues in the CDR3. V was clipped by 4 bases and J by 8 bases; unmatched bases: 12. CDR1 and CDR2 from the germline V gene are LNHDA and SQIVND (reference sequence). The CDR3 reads CASSTPAGGAGGELFF. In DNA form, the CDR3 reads TGTGCCAGTAGTACCCCCGCGGGGGGCGCAGGGGGGGAGCTGTTTTTT.

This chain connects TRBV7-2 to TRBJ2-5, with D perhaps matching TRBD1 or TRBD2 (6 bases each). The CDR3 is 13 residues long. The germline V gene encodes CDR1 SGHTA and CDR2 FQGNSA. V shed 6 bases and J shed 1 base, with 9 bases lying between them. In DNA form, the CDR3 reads TGTGCCAGCAGGGGGGGCATCCAAGAGACCCAGTACTTC. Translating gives CASRGGIQETQYF.

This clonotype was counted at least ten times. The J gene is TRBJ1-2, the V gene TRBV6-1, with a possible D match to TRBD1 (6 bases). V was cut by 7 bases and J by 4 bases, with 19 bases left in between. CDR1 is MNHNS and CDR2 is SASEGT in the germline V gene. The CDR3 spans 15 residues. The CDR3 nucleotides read TGTGCCAGCATAGCTTACTCGGACAGCTTCTATGGCTACACCTTC. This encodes CASIAYSDSFYGYTF.

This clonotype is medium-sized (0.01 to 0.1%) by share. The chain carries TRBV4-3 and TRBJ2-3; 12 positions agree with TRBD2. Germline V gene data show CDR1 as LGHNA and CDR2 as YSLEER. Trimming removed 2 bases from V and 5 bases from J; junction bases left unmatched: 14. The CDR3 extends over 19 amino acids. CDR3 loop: CASSQQSSGRANRLDTQYF. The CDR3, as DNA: TGCGCCAGCAGCCAACAATCTAGCGGGAGGGCCAATAGGTTAGATACGCAGTATTTT.

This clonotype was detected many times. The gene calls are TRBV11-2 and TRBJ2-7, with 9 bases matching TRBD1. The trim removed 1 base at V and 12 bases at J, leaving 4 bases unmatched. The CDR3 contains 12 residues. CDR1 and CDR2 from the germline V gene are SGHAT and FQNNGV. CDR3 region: CASSLGGQGPYF. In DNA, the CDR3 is TGTGCCAGCAGCTTAGGTGGACAGGGGCCGTACTTC.

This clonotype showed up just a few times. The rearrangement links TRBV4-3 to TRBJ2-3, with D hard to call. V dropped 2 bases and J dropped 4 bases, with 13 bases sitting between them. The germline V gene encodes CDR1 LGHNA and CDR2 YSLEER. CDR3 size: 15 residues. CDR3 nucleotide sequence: TGCGCCAGCAGCCAAAGTGACGTCTCCCCAGATACGCAGTATTTT. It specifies CASSQSDVSPDTQYF.

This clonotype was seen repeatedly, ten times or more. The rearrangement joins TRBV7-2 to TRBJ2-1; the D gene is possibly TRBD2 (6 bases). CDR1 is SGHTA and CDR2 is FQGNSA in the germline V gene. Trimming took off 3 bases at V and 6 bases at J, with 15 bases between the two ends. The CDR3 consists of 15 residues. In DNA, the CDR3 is TGTGCCAGCAGCTTCCCGGGACTTGTGACCAATGAGCAGTTCTTC. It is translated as CASSFPGLVTNEQFF.

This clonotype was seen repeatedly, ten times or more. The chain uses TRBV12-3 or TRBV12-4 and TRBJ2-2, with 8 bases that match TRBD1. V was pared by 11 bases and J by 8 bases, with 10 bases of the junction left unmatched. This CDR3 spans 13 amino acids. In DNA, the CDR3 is TGTGCCGGTCAGAAGGACAGGGCGGGGGAGCTGTTTTTT. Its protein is CAGQKDRAGELFF.

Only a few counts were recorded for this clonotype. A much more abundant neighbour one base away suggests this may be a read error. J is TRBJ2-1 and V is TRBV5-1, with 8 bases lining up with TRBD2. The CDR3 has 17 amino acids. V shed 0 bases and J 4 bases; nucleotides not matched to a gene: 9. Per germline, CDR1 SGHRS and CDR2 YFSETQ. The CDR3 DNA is TGCGCCAGCAGCTTGGTCGGCGCGGGAGGTGGTTACAATGAGCAGTTCTTC. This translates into CASSLVGAGGGYNEQFF.

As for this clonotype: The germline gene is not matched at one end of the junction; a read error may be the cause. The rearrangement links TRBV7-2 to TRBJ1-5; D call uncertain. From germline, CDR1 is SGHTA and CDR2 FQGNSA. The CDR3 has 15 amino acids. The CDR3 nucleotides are TGTGCCAGCAGCTTAGCCGACTATAGCAATCGGCCCCAGCATTTT. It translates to CASSLADYSNRPQHF.

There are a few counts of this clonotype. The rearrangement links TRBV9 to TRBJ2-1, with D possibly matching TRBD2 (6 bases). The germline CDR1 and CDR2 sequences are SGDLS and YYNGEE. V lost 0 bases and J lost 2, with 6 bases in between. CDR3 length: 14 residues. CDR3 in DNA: TGTGCCAGCAGCGTAGGCGGGACCTACAATGAGCAGTTCTTC. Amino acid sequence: CASSVGGTYNEQFF.

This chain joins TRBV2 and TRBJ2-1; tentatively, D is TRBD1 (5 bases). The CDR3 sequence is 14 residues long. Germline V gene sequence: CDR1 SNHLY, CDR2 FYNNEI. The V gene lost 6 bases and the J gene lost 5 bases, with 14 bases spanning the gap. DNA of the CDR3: TGTGCCAGCAGCCGGGCAGGGTGGAACAATGAGCAGTTCTTC. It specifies CASSRAGWNNEQFF.

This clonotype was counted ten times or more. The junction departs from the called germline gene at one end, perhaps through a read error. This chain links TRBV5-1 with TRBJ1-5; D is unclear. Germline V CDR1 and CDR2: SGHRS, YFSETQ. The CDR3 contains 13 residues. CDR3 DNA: TGTGCCAGCAGCTTAGAGACCAATCAGCCCCAGCATTTT. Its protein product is CASSLETNQPQHF. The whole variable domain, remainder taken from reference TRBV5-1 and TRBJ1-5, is KAGVTQTPRYLIKTRGQQVTLSCSPISGHRSVSWYQQTPGQGLQFLFEYFSETQRNKGNFPGRFSGRQFSNSRSEMNVSTLELGDSALYLCASSLETNQPQHFGDGTRLSIL.

As DNA, the CDR3 is TGTGCCAGTAGTATAACAGGGTCCGAAGAGACCCAGTACTTC. Amino acids: CASSITGSEETQYF. The chain has TRBV19 and TRBJ2-5; possibly TRBD1 for D (6 bases). Trimming removed 2 bases at V and 3 bases at J, with 10 bases between. CDR1 LNHDA and CDR2 SQIVND come from the germline V gene (reference sequence). The CDR3 runs to 14 residues.

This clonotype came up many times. The CDR3, as DNA: TGTGCCAGCAGCCCCTTCCCGACAGTCACCGGGGAGCTGTTTTTT. This gives the protein CASSPFPTVTGELFF. The V and J genes are TRBV6-1 and TRBJ2-2, with a possible D match to TRBD1 (5 bases). The germline V and J ends were trimmed by 6 bases and 4 bases, with 15 bases remaining between them. The germline V gene has CDR1 MNHNS and CDR2 SASEGT. CDR3 length equals 15 residues.

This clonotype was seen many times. CDR3 DNA: TGTGCCAGCTCACCCCAGGGAATGAACACTGAAGCTTTCTTT. It translates to CASSPQGMNTEAFF. The rearrangement uses TRBV18 and TRBJ1-1; possibly TRBD1 for D (5 bases). CDR1 is KGHSH, CDR2 LQKENI, per germline. The CDR3 has 14 amino acids. The V end was cut by 3 bases, the J end by 0 bases, with 8 bases between.

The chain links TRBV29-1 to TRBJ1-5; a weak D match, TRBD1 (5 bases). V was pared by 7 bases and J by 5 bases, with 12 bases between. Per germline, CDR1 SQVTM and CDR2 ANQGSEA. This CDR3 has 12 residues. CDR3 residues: CSAGLGYQPQHF. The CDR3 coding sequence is TGCAGCGCAGGGTTGGGCTATCAGCCCCAGCATTTT. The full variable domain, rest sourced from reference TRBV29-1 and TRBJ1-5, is SAVISQKPSRDICQRGTSLTIQCQVDSQVTMMFWYRQQPGQSLTLIATANQGSEATYESGFVIDKFPISRPNLTFSTLTVSNMSPEDSSIYLCSAGLGYQPQHFGDGTRLSIL.

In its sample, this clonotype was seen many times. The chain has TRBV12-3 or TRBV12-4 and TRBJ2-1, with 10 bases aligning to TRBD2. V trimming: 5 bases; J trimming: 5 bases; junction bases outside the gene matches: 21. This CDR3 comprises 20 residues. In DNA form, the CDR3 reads TGTGCCAGCAGTCTCCCGGAGTGGACTAGCGGCTTGGACCCTAACAATGAGCAGTTCTTC. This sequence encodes CASSLPEWTSGLDPNNEQFF.

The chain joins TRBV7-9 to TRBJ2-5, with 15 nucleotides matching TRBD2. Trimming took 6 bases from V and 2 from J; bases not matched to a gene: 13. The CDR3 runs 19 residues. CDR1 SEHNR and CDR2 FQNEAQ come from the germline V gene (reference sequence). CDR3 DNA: TGTGCCAGCAGTCCTGGACTAGCGGGAGGGTCTGGATGGCAAGAGACCCAGTACTTC. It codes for CASSPGLAGGSGWQETQYF.

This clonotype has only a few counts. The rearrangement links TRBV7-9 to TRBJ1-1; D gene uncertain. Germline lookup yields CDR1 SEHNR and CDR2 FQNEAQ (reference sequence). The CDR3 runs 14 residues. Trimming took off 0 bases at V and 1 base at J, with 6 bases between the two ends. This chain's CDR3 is CASSLATGNTEAFF. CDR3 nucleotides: TGTGCCAGCAGCTTAGCGACGGGGAACACTGAAGCTTTCTTT.

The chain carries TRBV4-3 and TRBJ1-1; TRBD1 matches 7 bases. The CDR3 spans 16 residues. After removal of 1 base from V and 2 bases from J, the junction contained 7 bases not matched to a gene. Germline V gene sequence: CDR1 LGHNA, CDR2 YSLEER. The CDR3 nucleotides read TGCGCCAGCAGCCAAGCGGGACAGCTAACCAACACTGAAGCTTTCTTT. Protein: CASSQAGQLTNTEAFF.

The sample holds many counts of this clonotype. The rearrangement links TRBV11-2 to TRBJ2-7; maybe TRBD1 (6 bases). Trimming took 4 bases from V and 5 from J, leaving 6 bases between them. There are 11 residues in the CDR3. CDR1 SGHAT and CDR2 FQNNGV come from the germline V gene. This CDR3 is CASSSGDEQYF. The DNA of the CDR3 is TGTGCCAGCAGCTCAGGGGACGAGCAGTACTTC. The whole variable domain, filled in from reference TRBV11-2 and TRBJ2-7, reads EAGVAQSPRYKIIEKRQSVAFWCNPISGHATLYWYQQILGQGPKLLIQFQNNGVVDDSQLPKDRFSAERLKGVDSTLKIQPAKLEDSAVYLCASSSGDEQYFGPGTRLTVT.

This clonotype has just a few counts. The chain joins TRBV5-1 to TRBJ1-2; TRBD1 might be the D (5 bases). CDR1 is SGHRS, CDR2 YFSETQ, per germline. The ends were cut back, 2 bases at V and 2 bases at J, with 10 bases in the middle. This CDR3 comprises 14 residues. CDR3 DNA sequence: TGCGCCAGCAGCTTTGGTACAGGCAACTATGGCTACACCTTC. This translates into CASSFGTGNYGYTF. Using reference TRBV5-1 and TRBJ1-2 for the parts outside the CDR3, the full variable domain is KAGVTQTPRYLIKTRGQQVTLSCSPISGHRSVSWYQQTPGQGLQFLFEYFSETQRNKGNFPGRFSGRQFSNSRSEMNVSTLELGDSALYLCASSFGTGNYGYTFGSGTRLTVV.

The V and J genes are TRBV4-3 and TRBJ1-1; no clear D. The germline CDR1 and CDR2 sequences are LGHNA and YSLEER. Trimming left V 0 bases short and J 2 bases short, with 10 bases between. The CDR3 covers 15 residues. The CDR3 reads CASSQDSGVNTEAFF. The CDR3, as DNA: TGCGCCAGCAGCCAAGACTCTGGGGTTAACACTGAAGCTTTCTTT.

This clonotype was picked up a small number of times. The CDR3 DNA is TGTGCCTGGATCCCGAGGGGTTTCGACGAGCAGTACTTC. It translates to CAWIPRGFDEQYF. V gene TRBV30 combines with J gene TRBJ2-7; tentatively, D is TRBD1 or TRBD2 (5 bases each). From germline, CDR1 is GTSNPN and CDR2 SVGIG (reference sequence). Trimming left V 4 bases short and J 5 bases short, with 15 bases between. The CDR3 is made up of 13 amino acids. The full variable domain, in which reference TRBV30 and TRBJ2-7 provide the parts outside the CDR3, is SQTIHQWPATLVQPVGSPLSLECTVEGTSNPNLYWYRQAAGRGLQLLFYSVGIGQISSEVPQNLSASRPQDRQFILSSKKLLLSDSGFYLCAWIPRGFDEQYFGPGTRLTVT.

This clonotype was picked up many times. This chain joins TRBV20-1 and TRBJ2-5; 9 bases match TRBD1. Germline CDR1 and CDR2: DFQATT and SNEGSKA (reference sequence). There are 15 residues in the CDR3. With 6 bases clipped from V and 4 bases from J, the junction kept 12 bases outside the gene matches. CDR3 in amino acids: CSANHRGQESETQYF. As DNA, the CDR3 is TGCAGTGCCAACCACAGGGGGCAGGAGTCAGAGACCCAGTACTTC.